This T cell receptor beta chain was profiled in a study of naive and memory T cell subsets. At least ten counts were recorded for this clonotype. From the second PCR step, alpha and beta chains were amplified apart. Cells stained for CD3, CD4, CD8, CD45RA and CD27 were sorted into four subsets. CD45RA-CD27- cells were effector memory; CD45RA+CD27- cells were EMRA. This CDR3 comprises 17 residues. V gave up 0 bases and J gave up 5 bases, with 20 bases separating them. Germline loops: CDR1 DFQATT, CDR2 SNEGSKA (reference sequence). Both TRBC1 and TRBC2 were covered by a beta constant-region primer of two equimolar oligonucleotides. The ligated cDNA underwent four PCR rounds using SP2 and nested alpha and beta constant-region primers. TCRdb redid the calling of the UMI-ligation and nested PCR reads with MiXCR, one entry per CDR3 protein. The repertoire consists of about 5,400 distinct CDR3 sequences, with roughly 6.6% occurring once and the leading ten covering less than 50%.

This TCR was recovered from a human donor in good health. Sequenced material: effector memory CD8+ T cells from blood. Specified subset: effector memory, CD45RA- CD27-. The rearrangement uses TRBV20-1 and TRBJ1-5; weak D call: TRBD1 (5 bases). The CDR3 DNA reads TGCAGTGCTAGAGATGTTCTGGGGTTTTCGGGGGATCAGCCCCAGCATTTT. Residues: CSARDVLGFSGDQPQHF.